These 27 T cell receptor beta chains originate from one sample sequenced in a study of tissue T cells after allogeneic stem cell transplantation. This table comes from immunoSEQ multiplex PCR, and its TCRdb copy is limited to in-frame clones, with some not included. The sample includes some 17,000 clones, under 80% of them seen just once. The source material was spleen. Receptors were obtained from a female BALB/c mouse in good health. The MHC haplotype recorded for the strain is H2-d.

Points on this clone: Each gene name is a mouse one. The CDR3 goes on 1 residue after the read ends, and that part is filled in from the germline J gene. The chain combines TRBV13-2 with TRBJ2-3; 9 bases line up with TRBD2. After removal of 2 bases from V and 0 bases from J, the junction contained 4 bases not matched to a gene. CDR1 is NNHNN and CDR2 is SYGAGS in the germline V gene (reference sequence). CDR3 size: 16 residues. The covered CDR3 bases are TGTGCCAGCGGTGAGCAGACTGGGGGAAGTGCAGAAACGCTGTAT. It is translated as CASGEQTGGSAETLY. The whole CDR3 region reads CASGEQTGGSAETLYF.

Note on this clone: Gene names are the mouse ones. From the germline J gene comes the end of the CDR3, since the read stops 1 residue before it. The chain carries TRBV3 and TRBJ2-5, with TRBD2 matching over 10 bases. The germline V gene has CDR1 SNHLY and CDR2 FYNGKV (reference sequence). The CDR3 has 14 residues. J was trimmed by 3 bases and V by 5 bases; bases with no gene match: 2. This CDR3 reads CASSPGLGQDTQYF. The CDR3 bases that were read are TGTGCCAGCAGCCCGGGACTGGGGCAAGACACCCAGTAC.

This clone was recorded only once. Germline and genes here are mouse. The CDR3 extends 1 residue past the end of the read, so its final part is completed from the germline J gene. The chain is built from TRBV13-1 and TRBJ2-3, with D perhaps matching TRBD1 (6 bases). Germline assignment: CDR1 NSHNY and CDR2 SYGAGN. The CDR3 runs to 15 residues. V lost 0 bases and J lost 0, with 8 bases in between. CDR3 protein: CASSDEQGSAETLYF. The sequenced part of the CDR3 DNA is TGTGCCAGCAGTGATGAACAGGGTAGTGCAGAAACGCTGTAT.

Remarks on this clone: Gene and germline names: mouse. The CDR3 goes on 1 residue after the read ends, and that part is filled in from the germline J gene. V and J are TRBV4 and TRBJ2-3; D not certain. This CDR3 spans 12 amino acids. V lost 4 bases, J lost 2 bases, and 4 bases lay in between. Germline values: CDR1 LGHDT, CDR2 YNNKQL (reference sequence). The sequenced part of the CDR3 DNA is TGTGCCAGCAGCTCGACTGCAGAAACGCTGTAT. It specifies CASSSTAETLY. The whole CDR3 sequence reads CASSSTAETLYF.

As to this clone: The gene names given are mouse names. The read finishes 1 residue shy of the CDR3 end, and the germline J gene is used to complete it. The chain combines TRBV5 with TRBJ2-1; 9 positions agree with TRBD1. Germline V gene sequence: CDR1 LGHNA, CDR2 YNLKQL (reference sequence). CDR3 length: 16 residues. V shed 4 bases and J 1 base; nucleotides not matched to a gene: 5. Incomplete CDR3 DNA: TGTGCCAGCAGCCCGTCGACAGGGGGGAACTATGCTGAGCAGTTC. Translated: CASSPSTGGNYAEQF. The whole CDR3 sequence is CASSPSTGGNYAEQFF.

Comment on this clone: These gene names are mouse names. The read halts 1 residue ahead of the CDR3 end, with the missing end drawn from the germline J gene. The J gene is TRBJ2-5, the V gene TRBV29; a possible D gene is TRBD1 (6 bases). The CDR3 contains 12 residues. Germline V gene lookup returns CDR1 MSHET and CDR2 SYDVDS. V was cut by 9 bases and J by 2 bases, with 9 bases left in between. CDR3 protein: CASRTAQDTQYF. The part of the CDR3 DNA that was read is TGTGCTAGTAGGACAGCCCAAGACACCCAGTAC. Combining the CDR3 with reference TRBV29 and TRBJ2-5 gives the whole variable domain DMKVTQMPRYLIKRMGENVLLECGQDMSHETMYWYRQDPGLGLQLIYISYDVDSNSEGDIPKGYRVSRKKREHFSLILDSAKTNQTSVYFCASRTAQDTQYFGPGTRLLVL.

Worth noting for this clone: Mouse germline and gene names are used. The sequence runs out 1 residue before the end of the CDR3; the remainder is reconstructed from the germline J gene. The rearrangement links TRBV1 to TRBJ2-3, with a weak D call TRBD1 (6 bases). Trimming stripped 4 bases from V and 1 base from J, with 18 bases between. Germline V lookup: CDR1 NSQYPW, CDR2 LRSPGD (reference sequence). The CDR3 runs 17 residues. The CDR3 bases that were read are TGCACCTGCAGTGACCCCTTTCAGGGGCCCCGTGCAGAAACGCTGTAT. This sequence encodes CTCSDPFQGPRAETLY. The entire CDR3 reads CTCSDPFQGPRAETLYF.

On this clone: Gene names are mouse gene names. The read terminates 1 residue before the CDR3 end, so the remaining end is supplied by the germline J gene. The chain couples TRBV19 to TRBJ2-3; possible D gene TRBD1, 5 bases. This CDR3 has 12 amino acids. Germline V gene sequence: CDR1 FNHDT, CDR2 SITEND (reference sequence). Trimming stripped 6 bases from V and 2 bases from J, with 7 bases between. The sequenced CDR3 bases are TGTGCCAGCACCAGGGATGCAGAAACGCTGTAT. As protein: CASTRDAETLY. The CDR3 in full is CASTRDAETLYF.

Points on this clone: Gene labels here are mouse ones. The DNA ends 1 residue before the CDR3 does, and the rest of the CDR3 is filled in from the germline J gene. The chain uses TRBV13-2 and TRBJ1-6; D gene unclear. TRBJ1-6 is sorted into the ORF group, with uncertain function. V was shortened by 0 bases and J by 0 bases, with 7 bases between the two germline ends. The CDR3 spans 16 residues. The V gene's germline CDR1 is NNHNN and CDR2 SYGAGS (reference sequence). The CDR3 is CASGDDIYSYNSPLYF. The DNA read from the CDR3 is TGTGCCAGCGGTGATGACATCTATTCCTATAATTCGCCCCTCTAC.

Notes on this clone: Any gene name here is a mouse gene name. Read coverage stops 1 residue before the CDR3 terminus; the germline J gene supplies the remainder. The V gene is TRBV1, the J gene TRBJ2-7; a weak D match, TRBD2 (6 bases). In germline, CDR1 is NSQYPW, CDR2 LRSPGD (reference sequence). V lost 0 bases and J lost 0, with 6 bases in between. This CDR3 comprises 14 residues. The CDR3 here is CTCSAELGSYEQYF. The part of the CDR3 DNA that was read is TGCACCTGCAGTGCAGAACTGGGCTCCTATGAACAGTAC.

With regard to this clone: Gene names follow the mouse nomenclature. Read sequence stops 1 residue before the CDR3 end, and the germline J gene provides the missing end. The chain has TRBV24 and TRBJ2-5, with TRBD1 matching 9 bases. The V gene end was trimmed by 3 bases and the J gene end by 6 bases; junction bases not matched to a gene: 4. Germline-derived CDR1 and CDR2 are KGHTA and FRNEEI. The CDR3 has 14 amino acids. The CDR3 loop reads CASSLGTGFDTQYF. The sequenced part of the CDR3 DNA is TGTGCCAGCAGTCTCGGGACAGGGTTCGACACCCAGTAC.

About this clone: These gene names are mouse names. The missing CDR3 end, 1 residue past where the read stops, is filled in from the germline J gene. The J gene is TRBJ1-2, the V gene TRBV5; 11 nucleotides line up with TRBD1. This CDR3 comprises 16 residues. The germline V gene has CDR1 LGHNA and CDR2 YNLKQL (reference sequence). V lost 3 bases to trimming and J lost 0 bases; unmatched junction nucleotides: 3. The covered CDR3 bases are TGTGCCAGCAGCCAGGGGACAGGGGGGGCAAACTCCGACTACACC. Translated: CASSQGTGGANSDYT. The whole CDR3 protein reads CASSQGTGGANSDYTF.

Remarks on this clone: These gene names are mouse names. Read sequence stops 1 residue before the CDR3 end, and the germline J gene provides the missing end. This chain links TRBV5 with TRBJ2-5; TRBD2 agrees at 12 bases. The CDR3 runs 15 residues. The V and J ends lost 4 bases and 8 bases, in that order; junction bases with no gene match: 7. CDR1 is LGHNA and CDR2 is YNLKQL in the germline V gene (reference sequence). CDR3 DNA, as far as it was read: TGTGCCAGCAGCCCTTCCGGGACTGGGGGGACCACCCAGTAC. Translation gives CASSPSGTGGTTQY. From start to end, the CDR3 is CASSPSGTGGTTQYF.

A word on this clone: The gene names given are mouse names. The read halts 1 residue ahead of the CDR3 end, with the missing end drawn from the germline J gene. The gene calls are TRBV13-1 and TRBJ1-3, with D possibly matching TRBD1 (5 bases). Germline assignment: CDR1 NSHNY and CDR2 SYGAGN. V shed 0 bases and J shed 2 bases, with 9 bases lying between them. The CDR3 extends over 15 amino acids. Partial CDR3 DNA: TGTGCCAGCAGTGATGCATGGGGGGCTGGAAATACGCTCTAT. It codes for CASSDAWGAGNTLY. The entire CDR3 protein reads CASSDAWGAGNTLYF.

For this clone: The listed genes are named as in mouse. With the read ending 1 residue before the CDR3 end, the germline J gene is used to fill in that end. This chain joins TRBV4 and TRBJ1-5; D gene ambiguous. The V gene's germline CDR1 is LGHDT and CDR2 YNNKQL (reference sequence). V was clipped by 4 bases and J by 3 bases, with 10 bases between them. The CDR3 consists of 14 residues. The CDR3 protein is CASSLYHGNQAPLF. The CDR3 DNA, read in part, is TGTGCCAGCAGCTTATATCACGGCAACCAGGCTCCGCTT.

Comment on this clone: Genes and germline are mouse. Read coverage stops 1 residue before the CDR3 terminus; the germline J gene supplies the remainder. The chain couples TRBV13-1 to TRBJ1-1; 7 positions agree with TRBD1. This CDR3 is 13 amino acids long. From germline, CDR1 is NSHNY and CDR2 SYGAGN. Unmatched junction bases numbered 1, after V lost 4 bases and J lost 1 base. This CDR3 is CASSRDRNTEVFF. CDR3 bases read: TGTGCCAGCAGTCGGGACAGAAACACAGAAGTCTTC.

Details on this clone: Gene names and germline refer to mouse. The sequence runs out 1 residue before the end of the CDR3; the remainder is reconstructed from the germline J gene. V and J are TRBV13-2 and TRBJ2-2, with TRBD2 matching 11 bases. Unmatched junction bases numbered 5, after V lost 6 bases and J lost 4 bases. The CDR3 sequence is 15 residues long. Germline V gene data show CDR1 as NNHNN and CDR2 as SYGAGS (reference sequence). CDR3 sequence reads: CASAQTGGVTGQLYF. CDR3 DNA (partial): TGTGCCAGCGCCCAGACTGGGGGGGTCACCGGGCAGCTCTAC.

Of note for this clone: Gene names and germline refer to mouse. The read falls 1 residue short of the CDR3 end, and the missing part is taken from the germline J gene. V usage is TRBV13-3 and J usage is TRBJ2-4, with D possibly TRBD2 on 6 matching bases. The V gene lost 0 bases and the J gene lost 1 base, with 9 bases spanning the gap. Germline-derived CDR1 and CDR2 are NNHDY and SYVADS. This CDR3 has 15 residues. The CDR3 loop reads CASSDAGEGQNTLYF. The CDR3 DNA, read in part, is TGTGCCAGCAGTGATGCTGGGGAGGGTCAAAACACCTTGTAC. Full variable domain (rest looked up from reference TRBV13-3 and TRBJ2-4): EAAVTQSPRSKVAVTGGKVTLSCHQTNNHDYMYWYRQDTGHGLRLIHYSYVADSTEKGDIPDGYKASRPSQENFSLILELASLSQTAVYFCASSDAGEGQNTLYFGAGTRLSVL.

A remark on this clone: The germline and genes are mouse ones. The DNA read from the CDR3 is TGTGCCAGCAGCCGGGACTGGGGGGGAGACACCCAGTAC. It specifies CASSRDWGGDTQY. The CDR3 in its entirety is CASSRDWGGDTQYF. This chain links TRBV5 with TRBJ2-5, with TRBD2 identical over 13 bases. The sequenced fragment ends 1 residue before the CDR3 boundary, so the rest is inferred from the germline J gene. The junction had 0 bases not matched to a gene; V was cut back by 4 bases and J by 5 bases. The CDR3 length is 14 residues. The V gene's germline CDR1 is LGHNA and CDR2 YNLKQL (reference sequence).

Notes on this clone: Gene labels here are mouse ones. The DNA ends 1 residue before the CDR3 does, and the rest of the CDR3 is filled in from the germline J gene. The V gene is TRBV4, the J gene TRBJ2-1, with TRBD2 matching over 12 bases. Germline trimming cut 3 bases from V and 7 bases from J; bases unmatched to any gene: 4. The CDR3 contains 15 residues. Per the germline V gene, CDR1 is LGHDT and CDR2 is YNNKQL (reference sequence). The part of the CDR3 DNA that was read is TGTGCCAGCAGCTATGGGGACTGGGGGGAGGCTGAGCAGTTC. Translated, it gives CASSYGDWGEAEQF. The whole CDR3 protein reads CASSYGDWGEAEQFF.

Worth noting for this clone: Mouse gene names apply. The read terminates 1 residue before the CDR3 end, so the remaining end is supplied by the germline J gene. Other nucleotide sequences from this sample produce the same CDR3. This rearrangement joins TRBV5 to TRBJ2-7, with 10 nucleotides matching TRBD2. Germline assignment: CDR1 LGHNA and CDR2 YNLKQL (reference sequence). J was trimmed by 4 bases and V by 0 bases; bases with no gene match: 3. CDR3 size: 15 residues. CDR3 residues: CASSQDWGGAYEQYF. The part of the CDR3 DNA that was read is TGTGCCAGCAGCCAAGACTGGGGGGGCGCTTATGAACAGTAC.

Only a few counts were recorded for this clone. The genes and germline here are from mouse. Read sequence stops 1 residue before the CDR3 end, and the germline J gene provides the missing end. The same CDR3 is also encoded by other DNA sequences in this sample. This sequence joins TRBV17 and TRBJ2-7; D remains unclear. This CDR3 has 12 residues. CDR1 MNHDT and CDR2 YYDKIL come from the germline V gene. V shed 0 bases and J shed 4 bases, with 4 bases lying between them. CDR3 sequence: CASSRDRYEQYF. CDR3 DNA (partial): TGTGCTAGCAGTAGAGACAGATATGAACAGTAC.

Concerning this clone itself: Mouse germline and gene names are used. Read data end 1 residue before the CDR3 end; the end is taken from the germline J gene. This rearrangement joins TRBV31 to TRBJ1-2, with 9 positions matching TRBD1. This CDR3 has 15 amino acids. The ends lost 3 bases at V and 2 bases at J; junction bases unmatched: 7. Looked up from germline, CDR1 is GKSSPN and CDR2 is SITVG. CDR3 bases read: TGTGCCTGGAGCCTTTACAGGGGGCGCAACTCCGACTACACC. The encoded protein is CAWSLYRGRNSDYT. The full CDR3 reads CAWSLYRGRNSDYTF. The whole variable domain, remainder taken from reference TRBV31 and TRBJ1-2, is AQTIHQWPVAEIKAVGSPLSLGCTIKGKSSPNLYWYWQATGGTLQQLFYSITVGQVESVVQLNLSASRPKDDQFILSTEKLLLSHSGFYLCAWSLYRGRNSDYTFGSGTRLLVI.

In regard to this clone: Gene and germline names: mouse. The CDR3 is cut off 1 residue early in the read; its end comes from the germline J gene. The V gene is TRBV1, the J gene TRBJ2-5, with 9 bases lining up with TRBD2. Germline trimming cut 0 bases from V and 6 bases from J; bases unmatched to any gene: 4. The CDR3 sequence is 15 residues long. Germline V gives CDR1 NSQYPW, CDR2 LRSPGD (reference sequence). CDR3 in amino acids: CTCSADRLGDDTQYF. The CDR3 DNA, read in part, is TGCACCTGCAGTGCAGATAGACTGGGGGATGACACCCAGTAC.

This clone showed up just a few times. Any gene name here is a mouse gene name. The CDR3 end falls 1 residue outside the read, so it is completed with the germline J gene. This chain links TRBV19 with TRBJ2-7, with D tentatively TRBD1 (5 bases). The V gene's germline CDR1 is FNHDT and CDR2 SITEND (reference sequence). This CDR3 has 11 amino acids. The V gene lost 5 bases and the J gene lost 6 bases, with 9 bases spanning the gap. CDR3 residues: CASRTVSEQYF. The CDR3 DNA, read in part, is TGTGCCAGCAGGACAGTTTCTGAACAGTAC.

Concerning this clone itself: Any gene name here is a mouse gene name. The read gets to within 1 residue of the CDR3 end, and the germline J gene fills in the rest. The V and J genes are TRBV13-3 and TRBJ1-1, with a tentative D call TRBD1 (6 bases). The V end was cut by 9 bases, the J end by 0 bases, with 12 bases between. This CDR3 is 13 amino acids long. Germline V lookup: CDR1 NNHDY, CDR2 SYVADS. CDR3 DNA, as far as it was read: TGTGCCACCCAGACAGGAGCAAACACAGAAGTCTTC. It specifies CATQTGANTEVF. The CDR3 in full is CATQTGANTEVFF.

As for this clone: Gene names are mouse gene names. The CDR3 end is not reached by the read, which stops 1 residue before it; the germline J gene fills it in. The gene calls are TRBV4 and TRBJ1-4; D remains unclear. CDR3 size: 14 residues. V was pared by 3 bases and J by 3 bases, with 8 bases between. Germline CDR1 LGHDT, CDR2 YNNKQL (reference sequence). The CDR3 DNA, read in part, is TGTGCCAGCAGCTATGGTTGGACCAACGAAAGATTATTT. Translation: CASSYGWTNERLF. The whole CDR3 is CASSYGWTNERLFF. Filled out from reference TRBV4 and TRBJ1-4, the complete variable domain reads ETAVFQTPNYHVTQVGNEVSFNCKQTLGHDTMYWYKQDSKKLLKIMFSYNNKQLIVNETVPRRFSPQSSDKAHLNLRIKSVEPEDSAVYLCASSYGWTNERLFFGHGTKLSVL.